This T cell receptor (beta chain) was recovered during a study of beta chain features in type 1 diabetes. Only a few counts were recorded for this clone. TCRB transcripts that were expressed got sequenced, as all of the isolated RNA had been reverse transcribed. Method: immunoSEQ multiplex PCR; TCRdb's copy keeps in-frame clones and lacks some. The sample contains hundreds of thousands of clones, 15% of which appear only once. The sequenced sample was naive CD4+ T cells from blood. This receptor was taken from a man younger than 35 in good health.

DNA of the CDR3: TGTGCCAGCAGCCAGTGGAGCGGGGGGGCAGATACGCAGTATTTT. Amino acid sequence: CASSQWSGGADTQYF. V and J are TRBV14 and TRBJ2-3; TRBD2 agrees at 10 bases. The CDR3 covers 15 residues. Germline CDR1 reads SGHDN; CDR2 reads FVKESK. V lost 3 bases and J lost 4; bases outside the gene matches: 4. Full variable domain (missing parts from reference TRBV14 and TRBJ2-3): EAGVTQFPSHSVIEKGQTVTLRCDPISGHDNLYWYRRVMGKEIKFLLHFVKESKQDESGMPNNRFLAERTGGTYSTLKVQPAELEDSGVYFCASSQWSGGADTQYFGPGTRLTVL.